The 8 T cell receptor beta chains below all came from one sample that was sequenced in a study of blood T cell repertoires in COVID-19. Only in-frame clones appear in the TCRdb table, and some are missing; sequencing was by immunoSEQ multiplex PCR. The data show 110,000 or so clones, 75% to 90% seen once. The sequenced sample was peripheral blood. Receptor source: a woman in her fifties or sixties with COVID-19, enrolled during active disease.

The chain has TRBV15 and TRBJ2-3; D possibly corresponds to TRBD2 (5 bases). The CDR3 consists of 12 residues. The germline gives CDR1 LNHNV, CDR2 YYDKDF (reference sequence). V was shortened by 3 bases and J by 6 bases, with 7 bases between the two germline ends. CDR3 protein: CATSSTGDTQYF. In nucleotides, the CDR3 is TGTGCCACCAGCAGTACGGGGGATACGCAGTATTTT.

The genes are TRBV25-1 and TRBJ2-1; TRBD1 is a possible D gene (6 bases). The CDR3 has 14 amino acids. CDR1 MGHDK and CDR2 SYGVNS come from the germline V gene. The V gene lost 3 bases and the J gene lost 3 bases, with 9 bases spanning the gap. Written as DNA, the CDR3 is TGTGCCAGCAGTGACAGGGGTTTCTACAATGAGCAGTTCTTC. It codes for CASSDRGFYNEQFF.

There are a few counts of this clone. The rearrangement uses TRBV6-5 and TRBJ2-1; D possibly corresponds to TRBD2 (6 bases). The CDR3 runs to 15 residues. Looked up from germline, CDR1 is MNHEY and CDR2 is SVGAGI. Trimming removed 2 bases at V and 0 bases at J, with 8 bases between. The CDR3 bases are TGTGCCAGCAGTTACGACGGGAGCTCCTACAATGAGCAGTTCTTC. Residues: CASSYDGSSYNEQFF.

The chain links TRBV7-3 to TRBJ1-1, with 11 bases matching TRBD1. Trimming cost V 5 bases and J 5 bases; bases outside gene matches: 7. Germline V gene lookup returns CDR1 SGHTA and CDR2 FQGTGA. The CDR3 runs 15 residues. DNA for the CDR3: TGTGCCAGCAGCGCCAGGACAGGGGGCGCGACTGAAGCTTTCTTT. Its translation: CASSARTGGATEAFF.

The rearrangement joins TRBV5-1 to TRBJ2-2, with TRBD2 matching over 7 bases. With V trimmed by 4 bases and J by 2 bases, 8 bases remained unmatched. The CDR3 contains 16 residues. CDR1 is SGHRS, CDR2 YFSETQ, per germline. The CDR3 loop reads CASSRRAGSNTGELFF. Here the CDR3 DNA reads TGCGCCAGCAGCCGAAGAGCGGGGAGTAACACCGGGGAGCTGTTTTTT.

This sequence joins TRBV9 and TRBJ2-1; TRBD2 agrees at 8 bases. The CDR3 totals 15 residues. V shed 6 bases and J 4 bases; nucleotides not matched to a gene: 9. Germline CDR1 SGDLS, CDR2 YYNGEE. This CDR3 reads CASNRRERGYNEQFF. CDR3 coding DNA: TGTGCCAGCAACCGAAGGGAGCGGGGGTACAATGAGCAGTTCTTC.

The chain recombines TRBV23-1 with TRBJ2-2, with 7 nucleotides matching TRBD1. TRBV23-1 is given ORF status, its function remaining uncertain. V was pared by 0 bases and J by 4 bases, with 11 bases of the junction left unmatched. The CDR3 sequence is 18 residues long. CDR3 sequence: CASSQSMRRGGGTGELFF. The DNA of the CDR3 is TGCGCCAGCAGTCAATCAATGAGAAGAGGGGGCGGCACCGGGGAGCTGTTTTTT.

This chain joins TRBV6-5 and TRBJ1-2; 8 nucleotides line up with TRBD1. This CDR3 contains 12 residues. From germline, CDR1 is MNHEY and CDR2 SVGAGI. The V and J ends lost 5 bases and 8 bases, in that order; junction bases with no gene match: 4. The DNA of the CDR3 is TGTGCCAGCAGTCGACAGGGGTGGGGCTACACCTTC. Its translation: CASSRQGWGYTF.